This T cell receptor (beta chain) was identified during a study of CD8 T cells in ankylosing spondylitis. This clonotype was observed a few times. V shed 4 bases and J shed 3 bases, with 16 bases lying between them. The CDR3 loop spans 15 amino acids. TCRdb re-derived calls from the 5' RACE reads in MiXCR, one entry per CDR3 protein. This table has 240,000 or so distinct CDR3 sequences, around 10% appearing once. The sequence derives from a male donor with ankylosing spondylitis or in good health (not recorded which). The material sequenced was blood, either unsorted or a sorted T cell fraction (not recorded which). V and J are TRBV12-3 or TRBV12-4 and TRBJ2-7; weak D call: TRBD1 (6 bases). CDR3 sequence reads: CASSYQGTLSYEQYF. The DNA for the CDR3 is TGTGCCAGCAGTTATCAGGGGACCCTAAGCTACGAGCAGTACTTC.